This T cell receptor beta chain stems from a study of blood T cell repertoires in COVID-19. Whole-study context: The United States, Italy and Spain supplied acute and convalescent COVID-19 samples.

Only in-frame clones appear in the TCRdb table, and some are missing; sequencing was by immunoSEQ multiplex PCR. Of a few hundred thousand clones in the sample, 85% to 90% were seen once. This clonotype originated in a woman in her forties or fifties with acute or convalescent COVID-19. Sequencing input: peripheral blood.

The CDR3 reads CASSSGQPTGELFF. CDR3 bases: TGCGCCAGCAGCTCGGGACAGCCCACCGGGGAGCTGTTTTTT. This chain joins TRBV5-1 and TRBJ2-2; the match to TRBD1 covers 7 bases. The germline gives CDR1 SGHRS, CDR2 YFSETQ. J was trimmed by 4 bases and V by 3 bases; bases with no gene match: 3. CDR3 length equals 14 residues.